This T cell receptor (beta chain) is from a study of response to subunit inactivated influenza vaccine. Study outcomes and limitations: Researchers suggested that each seasonal influenza vaccination recruits few new T cells.

The V gene lost 3 bases and the J gene lost 4 bases, with 13 bases spanning the gap. This CDR3 is built from 13 residues. Germline loops: CDR1 SQVTM, CDR2 ANQGSEA. Each CDR3 protein gets one entry after TCRdb re-called the RT-PCR reads with MiXCR. Counted here are 300,000 to 350,000 distinct CDR3 sequences, about 20% occurring once; the ten biggest clones make up around 10%. Regarding this clonotype: What it binds is not known.

Specimen: PBMCs from blood, collected less than 22 months after vaccination. The sequence was obtained from a man aged 50 to 75 who received an inactivated influenza vaccine. The chain uses TRBV29-1 and TRBJ2-7; D is unclear. The CDR3 coding sequence is TGCAGCGTTGAGAGACCAGGACGGTACGAGCAGTACTTC. This codes for CSVERPGRYEQYF.